This T cell receptor beta chain was recorded in a study of HIV-infected patients and healthy controls. Study at large: Early therapy brought no consistent CD8 count shift, though the CD4:CD8 ratio rose a little.

By share, this clonotype counts as medium-sized (0.01 to 0.1%). Reverse transcription used around 500 ng RNA and constant-region primers for alpha and beta. Alpha and beta chain libraries were made separately by chain-specific third strand synthesis with multiplexing indices. Ligation attached cDNA to a 5' RACE adapter that carried a random hexamer and SP2 site. In TCRdb, the 5' RACE reads were re-called with MiXCR into one record per CDR3 protein. This table holds fewer than 6,500 distinct CDR3 sequences, approximately 11% found once. The repertoire came from unfractionated whole blood and reflected all unsorted peripheral T cells. The receptor comes from an adult with HIV infection. The sample was blood, taken before antiretroviral therapy.

The CDR3 nucleotides are TGTGCCAGCATGCGGGACATAACCAATCAGCCCCAGCATTTT. It translates to CASMRDITNQPQHF. The chain recombines TRBV6-1 with TRBJ1-5; D perhaps matches TRBD1 (6 bases). Germline CDR1 and CDR2: MNHNS and SASEGT. The V gene lost 7 bases and the J gene lost 3 bases, with 13 bases spanning the gap. This CDR3 contains 14 residues.